This T cell receptor (beta chain) was sequenced during a study of T cells in Graves' hyperthyroidism and ophthalmopathy. This CDR3 is built from 12 residues. CDR1 is SEHNR and CDR2 is FQNEAQ in the germline V gene (reference sequence). The V and J ends lost 11 bases and 4 bases respectively, with 13 bases between them. RNA transcripts yielded amplified TCR beta CDR3 regions. TCR CDR3 underwent first-round RT-PCR with the HTBI primer set. TCRdb re-called the multiplex PCR reads with MiXCR, one entry per CDR3 protein. The sample consists of under 550,000 distinct CDR3 sequences, roughly 13% of them appearing once. PBMCs came from 7.5 to 10 ml fresh peripheral blood. This clonotype was observed at least ten times.

The receptor was isolated from a woman aged 18-30 years with Graves' hyperthyroidism. The V and J genes are TRBV7-9 and TRBJ2-3, with TRBD1 as a possible D gene (5 bases). Sequenced: blood. CDR3 region: CAVHRSPDTQYF. CDR3 coding DNA: TGTGCCGTTCACAGGTCCCCAGATACGCAGTATTTT.